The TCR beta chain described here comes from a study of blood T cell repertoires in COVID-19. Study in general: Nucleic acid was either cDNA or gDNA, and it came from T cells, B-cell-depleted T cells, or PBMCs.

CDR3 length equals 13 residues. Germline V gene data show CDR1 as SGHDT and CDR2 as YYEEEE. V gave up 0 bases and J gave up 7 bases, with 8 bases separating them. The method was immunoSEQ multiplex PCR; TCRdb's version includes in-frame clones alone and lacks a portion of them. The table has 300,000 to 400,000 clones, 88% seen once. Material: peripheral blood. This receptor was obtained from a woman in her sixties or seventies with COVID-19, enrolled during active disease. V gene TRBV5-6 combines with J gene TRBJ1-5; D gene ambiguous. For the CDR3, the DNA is TGTGCCAGCAGCTTGGGGGGAGGGCAGCCCCAGCATTTT. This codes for CASSLGGGQPQHF.